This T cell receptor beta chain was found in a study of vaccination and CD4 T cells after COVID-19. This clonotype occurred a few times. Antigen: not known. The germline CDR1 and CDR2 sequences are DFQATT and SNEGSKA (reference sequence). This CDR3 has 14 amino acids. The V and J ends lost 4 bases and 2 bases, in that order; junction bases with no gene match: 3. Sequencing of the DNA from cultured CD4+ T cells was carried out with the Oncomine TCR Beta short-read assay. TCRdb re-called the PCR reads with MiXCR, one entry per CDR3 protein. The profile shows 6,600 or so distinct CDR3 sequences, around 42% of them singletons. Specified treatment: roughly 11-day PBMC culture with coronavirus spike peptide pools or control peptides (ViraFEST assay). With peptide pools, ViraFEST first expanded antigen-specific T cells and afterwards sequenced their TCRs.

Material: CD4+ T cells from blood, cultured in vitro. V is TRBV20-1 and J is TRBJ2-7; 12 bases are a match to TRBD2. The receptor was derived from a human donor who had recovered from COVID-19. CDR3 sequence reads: CSATSGRAPYEQYF. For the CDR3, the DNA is TGCAGTGCTACTAGCGGGAGGGCCCCCTACGAGCAGTACTTC.